The rows below give T cell receptor beta chains drawn from one sample of a study of T-cell reconstitution after alpha-beta-depleted transplantation in children. TCRdb reprocessed the PCR reads via MiXCR and lists one record per CDR3 protein. Of 450,000 to 600,000 distinct CDR3 sequences in the sample, around 16% were seen once. This specimen consisted of PBMCs from the stem cell graft donor, obtained from the stem cell graft. Receptors originate from a human donor who donated a stem cell graft to a child with acute lymphoblastic leukemia. Each CDR3 is given with its conserved first and last residue. The D gene is left open where the match is weak. Not every row has a clone size; where given, it reads once, few, many or a size class.

d_gene: TRBD1
j_gene: TRBJ2-5
abundance: few
v_gene: TRBV5-6
CDR3nt: TGTGCCAGCAGCTGGAACCCGACAGGGAAAGAGACCCAGTACTTC
CDR3aa: CASSWNPTGKETQYF

d_gene: .
j_gene: TRBJ2-1
abundance: few
v_gene: TRBV5-1
CDR3nt: TGCGCCAGCAGCCTATCTATCAGCCCGAACAATGAGCAGTTCTTC
CDR3aa: CASSLSISPNNEQFF

d_gene: TRBD2
j_gene: TRBJ2-3
abundance: .
v_gene: TRBV18
CDR3nt: TGTGCCAGCTCACCAGCGGGAGAGGATACGCAGTATTTT
CDR3aa: CASSPAGEDTQYF

d_gene: .
j_gene: TRBJ2-7
abundance: few
v_gene: TRBV29-1
CDR3nt: TGCAGCGCGGAGGACCTAAGCTCCTACGAGCAGTACTTC
CDR3aa: CSAEDLSSYEQYF

d_gene: .
j_gene: TRBJ2-7
abundance: .
v_gene: TRBV6-2/TRBV6-3
CDR3nt: TGTGCCAGCAGTTATACACAGGACCTCTACGAGCAGTACTTC
CDR3aa: CASSYTQDLYEQYF

d_gene: .
j_gene: TRBJ1-1
abundance: few
v_gene: TRBV27
CDR3nt: TGTGCCAGCAGCCCAAAAGGGTACACTGAAGCTTTCTTT
CDR3aa: CASSPKGYTEAFF

d_gene: TRBD1
j_gene: TRBJ2-1
abundance: .
v_gene: TRBV3-1
CDR3nt: TGTGCCAGCAGCCAGATGACAGGGGCCAACAATGAGCAGTTCTTC
CDR3aa: CASSQMTGANNEQFF

d_gene: .
j_gene: TRBJ2-3
abundance: .
v_gene: TRBV19
CDR3nt: TGTGCCAGTAGTATCCTTCAGGTCCCGGATACGCAGTATTTT
CDR3aa: CASSILQVPDTQYF

d_gene: .
j_gene: TRBJ2-2
abundance: .
v_gene: TRBV24-1
CDR3nt: TGTGCCACCAGTGACCCCGGACCCCTGGGCGGGGAGCTGTTTTTT
CDR3aa: CATSDPGPLGGELFF

d_gene: .
j_gene: TRBJ2-7
abundance: .
v_gene: TRBV18
CDR3nt: TGTGCCAGCTCACCGGGACCTCGGGTGGGCTACGAGCAGTACTTC
CDR3aa: CASSPGPRVGYEQYF

d_gene: .
j_gene: TRBJ1-2
abundance: few
v_gene: TRBV12-3/TRBV12-4
CDR3nt: TGTGCCAGCAGTTTATCGCTTCAGGCGGGCTATGGCTACACCTTC
CDR3aa: CASSLSLQAGYGYTF

d_gene: .
j_gene: TRBJ1-2
abundance: .
v_gene: TRBV12-3/TRBV12-4
CDR3nt: TGTGCCAGCAGTTTGCCAGGGGCAAACTATGGCGACACCTTC
CDR3aa: CASSLPGANYGDTF

d_gene: TRBD1
j_gene: TRBJ1-3
abundance: few
v_gene: TRBV3-1
CDR3nt: TGTGCCAGCAGCCGGGGACAGGGGACCGGAAACACCATATATTTT
CDR3aa: CASSRGQGTGNTIYF

d_gene: TRBD1
j_gene: TRBJ1-1
abundance: few
v_gene: TRBV5-1
CDR3nt: TGCGCCAGCAGCTTTGAGGGGGCTGGGACTGAAGCTTTCTTT
CDR3aa: CASSFEGAGTEAFF

d_gene: .
j_gene: TRBJ1-1
abundance: few
v_gene: TRBV3-1
CDR3nt: TGTGCCAGCAGCCAAGTTGATTTGAGACCGAACACTGAAGCTTTCTTT
CDR3aa: CASSQVDLRPNTEAFF

d_gene: TRBD1
j_gene: TRBJ1-6
abundance: .
v_gene: TRBV10-3
CDR3nt: TGTGCCATCAGTCGGACAGGGAGGTCACCCCTCCACTTT
CDR3aa: CAISRTGRSPLHF

d_gene: .
j_gene: TRBJ2-5
abundance: few
v_gene: TRBV20-1
CDR3nt: TGCAGTGCGAGAGGGGGCCGGGGTGCGGGGAAGACCCAGTACTTC
CDR3aa: CSARGGRGAGKTQYF

d_gene: .
j_gene: TRBJ2-5
abundance: few
v_gene: TRBV20-1
CDR3nt: TGCAGTGCCCTCCCGCCAGGGGAGAGGATCCTGGGGACCCAGTACTTC
CDR3aa: CSALPPGERILGTQYF

d_gene: TRBD2
j_gene: TRBJ2-3
abundance: .
v_gene: TRBV7-9
CDR3nt: TGTGCCAGCAGCTTTCTGGCTAGCGGGATCCCCGGTACGCAGTATTTT
CDR3aa: CASSFLASGIPGTQYF

d_gene: TRBD1
j_gene: TRBJ2-5
abundance: few
v_gene: TRBV7-9
CDR3nt: TGTGCCAGCAGCGCTAACAGGGGTCAAGAGACCCAGTACTTC
CDR3aa: CASSANRGQETQYF

d_gene: TRBD1
j_gene: TRBJ2-7
abundance: few
v_gene: TRBV4-1
CDR3nt: TGCGCCAGCAGCCCCCTGGGGTCAGGACAGGGATTCACCTACGAGCAGTACTTC
CDR3aa: CASSPLGSGQGFTYEQYF

d_gene: TRBD1
j_gene: TRBJ2-3
abundance: few
v_gene: TRBV9
CDR3nt: TGTGCCAGCAGCTTCTCTGGACAGGGGGCCGCAGATACGCAGTATTTT
CDR3aa: CASSFSGQGAADTQYF

d_gene: .
j_gene: TRBJ2-1
abundance: few
v_gene: TRBV27
CDR3nt: TGTGCCAGCAGTTTAGAGGCAGTCACCTACAATGAGCAGTTCTTC
CDR3aa: CASSLEAVTYNEQFF

d_gene: TRBD2
j_gene: TRBJ2-1
abundance: few
v_gene: TRBV6-2/TRBV6-3
CDR3nt: TGTGCCAGCAGTAAGAGCGGGGAGAGCTCCTACAATGAGCAGTTCTTC
CDR3aa: CASSKSGESSYNEQFF

d_gene: .
j_gene: TRBJ2-7
abundance: few
v_gene: TRBV5-1
CDR3nt: TGCGCCAGCACCGACAGCCTGAACTACGAGCAGTACTTC
CDR3aa: CASTDSLNYEQYF

d_gene: .
j_gene: TRBJ1-2
abundance: few
v_gene: TRBV7-2
CDR3nt: TGTGCCAGCAGCTTAGAGACAGCGGACTATGGCTACACCTTC
CDR3aa: CASSLETADYGYTF

d_gene: .
j_gene: TRBJ2-3
abundance: few
v_gene: TRBV12-3/TRBV12-4
CDR3nt: TGTGCCAGCAGTTTGAGACAGGACTTCACAGATACGCAGTATTTT
CDR3aa: CASSLRQDFTDTQYF

d_gene: .
j_gene: TRBJ1-2
abundance: .
v_gene: TRBV7-9
CDR3nt: TGTGCCAGCAGCCAAACTTACTCCGGGGGCTACACCTTC
CDR3aa: CASSQTYSGGYTF

d_gene: .
j_gene: TRBJ2-5
abundance: few
v_gene: TRBV6-5
CDR3nt: TGTGCCAGCAGTGGTCCCGTGGGAACCCAGTACTTC
CDR3aa: CASSGPVGTQYF

d_gene: TRBD1
j_gene: TRBJ2-3
abundance: few
v_gene: TRBV5-4
CDR3nt: TGTGCCAGCAGTCCGGGACAGGGGAGAGCAGATACGCAGTATTTT
CDR3aa: CASSPGQGRADTQYF

d_gene: .
j_gene: TRBJ2-5
abundance: .
v_gene: TRBV27
CDR3nt: TGTGCCAGCAGACCGAGGACGGAGCAAGAGACCCAGTACTTC
CDR3aa: CASRPRTEQETQYF

d_gene: TRBD2
j_gene: TRBJ2-2
abundance: few
v_gene: TRBV12-3/TRBV12-4
CDR3nt: TGTGCCAGCAGGCTACCGGGACTAGTAGATGTCGGGGAGCTGTTTTTT
CDR3aa: CASRLPGLVDVGELFF

d_gene: .
j_gene: TRBJ2-3
abundance: .
v_gene: TRBV5-1
CDR3nt: TGCGCCAGCAGCTTGGAGGGGAGACGAGGAGATACGCAGTATTTT
CDR3aa: CASSLEGRRGDTQYF